A single sample is the source of the 16 T cell receptor beta chains below, sequenced in a study of OX40 agonist ivuxolimab in advanced cancers. Assay: immunoSEQ multiplex PCR; the TCRdb copy retains only in-frame clones and omits some. The data contain about 88,000 clones, 75% to 90% of them seen just once; the ten biggest clones take up approximately 0.22%. Sequencing used CD4+ or CD8+ T cells sorted from blood, obtained in a trial of the OX40 agonist ivuxolimab. The receptors derive from an adult with an advanced solid tumor such as melanoma, head and neck, liver or kidney cancer.

This sequence joins TRBV5-8 and TRBJ2-2; tentatively, D is TRBD1 (6 bases). Trimming cost V 0 bases and J 1 base, with 10 bases left between them. Germline V CDR1 and CDR2: SGHTS, YDEGEE. The CDR3 is made up of 16 amino acids. The CDR3 is CASSLGFRGNTGELFF. DNA of the CDR3: TGTGCCAGCAGCTTGGGTTTCAGGGGGAACACCGGGGAGCTGTTTTTT.

The J gene is TRBJ1-4, the V gene TRBV9; 7 bases agree with TRBD1. J was trimmed by 5 bases and V by 0 bases; bases with no gene match: 10. CDR1 and CDR2 from the germline V gene are SGDLS and YYNGEE. CDR3 size: 17 residues. This CDR3 reads CASSVAPQGQRNEKLFF. The CDR3 DNA sequence: TGTGCCAGCAGCGTAGCGCCTCAGGGACAGAGGAATGAAAAACTGTTTTTT.

The chain joins TRBV6-6 to TRBJ2-1; tentatively, D is TRBD2 (6 bases). Germline CDR1 and CDR2: MNHNY and SVGAGI (reference sequence). The CDR3 has 16 amino acids. Deletions cut 2 bases from V and 5 bases from J, with 16 bases between. CDR3 sequence: CASSYPPTRPNNEQFF. Written as DNA, the CDR3 is TGTGCCAGCAGTTACCCTCCGACTAGACCTAACAATGAGCAGTTCTTC.

The V gene is TRBV18, the J gene TRBJ2-2; D ambiguous. Germline loops: CDR1 KGHSH, CDR2 LQKENI. The ends were cut back, 2 bases at V and 7 bases at J, with 11 bases in the middle. This CDR3 is 14 amino acids long. The CDR3 coding sequence is TGTGCCAGCTCACCAGCCACCAAGTACGGGGAGCTGTTTTTT. It translates to CASSPATKYGELFF.

In its sample, this clone was seen a few times. The rearrangement links TRBV7-8 to TRBJ2-1; D is ambiguous. The CDR3 is 13 amino acids. Germline lookup yields CDR1 SGHVS and CDR2 FQNEAQ. Trimming removed 1 base from V and 4 bases from J, with 5 bases in between. The CDR3 DNA follows: TGTGCCAGCAGCTTAGGGCAGTACAATGAGCAGTTCTTC. It encodes CASSLGQYNEQFF.

V and J are TRBV27 and TRBJ1-1, with TRBD1 identical over 7 bases. The CDR3 consists of 16 residues. From germline, CDR1 is MNHEY and CDR2 SMNVEV (reference sequence). With V trimmed by 5 bases and J by 0 bases, 9 bases remained unmatched. CDR3 sequence: CASSPGQRDMNTEAFF. In nucleotides, the CDR3 is TGTGCCAGCAGTCCGGGACAGCGGGACATGAACACTGAAGCTTTCTTT.

This chain links TRBV4-1 with TRBJ1-2, with D maybe TRBD1 (5 bases). The CDR3 contains 13 residues. Trimming shortened V by 1 base and J by 8 bases, and 11 bases separated the two germline ends. The germline gives CDR1 MGHRA, CDR2 YSYEKL. CDR3 bases: TGCGCCAGCAGCCAAGCGCAGGGATGGGGCTACACCTTC. It translates to CASSQAQGWGYTF.

The rearrangement uses TRBV5-1 and TRBJ2-5; weak D call: TRBD1 (6 bases). Germline V gives CDR1 SGHRS, CDR2 YFSETQ. V dropped 4 bases and J dropped 0 bases, with 16 bases sitting between them. The CDR3 covers 16 residues. The CDR3 region is CASSRLIGQNQETQYF. As DNA, the CDR3 is TGCGCCAGCAGCCGCCTTATTGGACAGAACCAAGAGACCCAGTACTTC.

The chain joins TRBV29-1 to TRBJ1-4; 8 bases map to TRBD1. The CDR3 totals 14 residues. V was pared by 4 bases and J by 3 bases, with 4 bases of the junction left unmatched. CDR1 and CDR2 (germline): SQVTM, ANQGSEA. CDR3 in amino acids: CSVGQGTSNEKLFF. The DNA for the CDR3 is TGCAGCGTTGGACAGGGGACTTCTAATGAAAAACTGTTTTTT.

The V and J genes are TRBV11-2 and TRBJ1-2, with 8 positions matching TRBD1. V was clipped by 5 bases and J by 4 bases; unmatched bases: 12. CDR1 SGHAT and CDR2 FQNNGV come from the germline V gene. The CDR3 loop spans 16 amino acids. The CDR3: CASSPGGTGTAYGYTF. The CDR3 DNA follows: TGTGCCAGCAGCCCGGGCGGGACAGGAACAGCCTATGGCTACACCTTC.

The chain employs TRBV28 and TRBJ2-6, with 7 bases matching TRBD1. Germline CDR1 and CDR2: MDHEN and SYDVKM. J was trimmed by 0 bases and V by 4 bases; bases with no gene match: 15. CDR3 length: 20 residues. CDR3 sequence: CASSSPFETGISSGANVLTF. The CDR3 nucleotides read TGTGCCAGCAGTTCCCCCTTTGAGACAGGGATTAGCTCTGGGGCCAACGTCCTGACTTTC.

J is TRBJ2-1 and V is TRBV7-3, with unresolved D. Germline lookup yields CDR1 SGHTA and CDR2 FQGTGA. V gave up 5 bases and J gave up 6 bases, with 5 bases separating them. The CDR3 length is 11 residues. DNA for the CDR3: TGTGCCAGCAGCCCAGGCAATGAGCAGTTCTTC. As protein: CASSPGNEQFF.

The chain has TRBV5-4 and TRBJ2-1, with D unresolved. In germline, CDR1 is SGHNT, CDR2 YYREEE (reference sequence). V was trimmed by 2 bases and J by 4 bases, leaving 1 base between them. The CDR3 spans 11 residues. In nucleotides, the CDR3 is TGTGCCAGCAGCTTTTACAATGAGCAGTTCTTC. Encoded protein: CASSFYNEQFF.

The chain employs TRBV2 and TRBJ2-2; 7 bases agree with TRBD2. The CDR3 has 15 amino acids. J gave up 1 base and V 9 bases, and 8 bases lay outside the gene matches. Looked up from germline, CDR1 is SNHLY and CDR2 is FYNNEI. The CDR3 here is CARGGLERNTGELFF. The CDR3 region has the DNA TGTGCCAGGGGGGGGTTAGAGAGGAACACCGGGGAGCTGTTTTTT.

This clone was picked up one time. The chain uses TRBV27 and TRBJ2-2; possible D gene TRBD1, 6 bases. The CDR3 runs 15 residues. The V and J ends lost 5 bases and 3 bases respectively, with 13 bases between them. CDR1 and CDR2 from the germline V gene are MNHEY and SMNVEV (reference sequence). DNA of the CDR3: TGTGCCAGCAGTGTTCGGGACATCGACACCGGGGAGCTGTTTTTT. Its translation is CASSVRDIDTGELFF.

This clone was found once. This specimen includes other DNA sequences encoding the same CDR3. The chain recombines TRBV4-3 with TRBJ1-1, with 7 bases matching TRBD1. CDR3 size: 15 residues. V was pared by 0 bases and J by 2 bases, with 3 bases of the junction left unmatched. CDR1 is LGHNA, CDR2 YSLEER, per germline. CDR3 bases: TGCGCCAGCAGCCAAGATTACAGGGGTAACACTGAAGCTTTCTTT. Translated, it gives CASSQDYRGNTEAFF.